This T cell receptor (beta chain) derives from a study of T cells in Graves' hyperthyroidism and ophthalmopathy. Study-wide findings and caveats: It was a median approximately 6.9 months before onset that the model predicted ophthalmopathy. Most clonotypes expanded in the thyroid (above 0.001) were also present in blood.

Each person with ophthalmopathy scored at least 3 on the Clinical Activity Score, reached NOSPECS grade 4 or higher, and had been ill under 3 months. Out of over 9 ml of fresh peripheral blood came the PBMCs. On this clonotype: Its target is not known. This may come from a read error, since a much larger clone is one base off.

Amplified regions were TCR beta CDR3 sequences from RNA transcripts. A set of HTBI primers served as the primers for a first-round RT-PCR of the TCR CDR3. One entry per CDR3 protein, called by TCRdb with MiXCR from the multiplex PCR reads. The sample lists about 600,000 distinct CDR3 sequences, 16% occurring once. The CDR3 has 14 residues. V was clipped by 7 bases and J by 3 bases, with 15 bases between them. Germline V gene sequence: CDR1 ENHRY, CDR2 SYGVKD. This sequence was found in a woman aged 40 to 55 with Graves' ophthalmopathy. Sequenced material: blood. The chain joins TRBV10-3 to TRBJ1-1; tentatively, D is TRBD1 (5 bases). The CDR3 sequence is CAIKFLPGDTEAFF. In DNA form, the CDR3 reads TGTGCCATCAAATTCCTCCCGGGGGACACTGAAGCTTTCTTT.